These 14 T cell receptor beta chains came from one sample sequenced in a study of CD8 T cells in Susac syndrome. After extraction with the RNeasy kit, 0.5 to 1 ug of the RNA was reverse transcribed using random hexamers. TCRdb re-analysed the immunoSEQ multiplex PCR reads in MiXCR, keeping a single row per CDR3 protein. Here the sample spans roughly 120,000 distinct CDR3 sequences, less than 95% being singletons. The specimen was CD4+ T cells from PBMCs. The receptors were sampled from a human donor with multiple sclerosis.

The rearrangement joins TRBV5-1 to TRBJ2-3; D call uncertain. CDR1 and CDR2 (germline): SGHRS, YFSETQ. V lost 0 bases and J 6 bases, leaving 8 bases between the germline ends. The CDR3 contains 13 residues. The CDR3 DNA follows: TGCGCCAGCAGCTTGGATGCCTTCGATACGCAGTATTTT. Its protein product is CASSLDAFDTQYF.

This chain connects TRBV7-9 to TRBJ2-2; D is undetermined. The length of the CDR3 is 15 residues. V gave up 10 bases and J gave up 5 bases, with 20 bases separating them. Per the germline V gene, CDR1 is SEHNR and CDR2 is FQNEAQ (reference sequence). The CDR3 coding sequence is TGTGCCAACACGAGATTCAGCGATCTTACCGGGGAGCTGTTTTTT. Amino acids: CANTRFSDLTGELFF.

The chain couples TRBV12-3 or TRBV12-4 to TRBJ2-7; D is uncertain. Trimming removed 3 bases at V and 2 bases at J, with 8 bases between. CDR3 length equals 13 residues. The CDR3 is CASSFDPAYEQYF. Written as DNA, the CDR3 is TGTGCCAGCAGTTTTGACCCAGCCTACGAGCAGTACTTC.

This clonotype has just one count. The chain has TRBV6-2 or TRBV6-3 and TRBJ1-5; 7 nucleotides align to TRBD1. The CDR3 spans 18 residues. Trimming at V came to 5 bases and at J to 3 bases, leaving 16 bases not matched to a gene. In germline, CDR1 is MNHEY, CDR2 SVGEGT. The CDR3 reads CASSPLPPGTAVNQPQHF. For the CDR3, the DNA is TGTGCCAGCAGTCCCTTGCCGCCCGGGACAGCCGTCAATCAGCCCCAGCATTTT.

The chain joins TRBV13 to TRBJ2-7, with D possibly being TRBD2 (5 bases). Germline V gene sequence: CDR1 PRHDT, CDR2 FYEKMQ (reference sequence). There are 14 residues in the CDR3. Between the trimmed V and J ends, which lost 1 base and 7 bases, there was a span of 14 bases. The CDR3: CASSLEGRRREQYF. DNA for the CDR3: TGTGCCAGCAGCTTAGAGGGCAGGCGGAGGGAGCAGTACTTC.

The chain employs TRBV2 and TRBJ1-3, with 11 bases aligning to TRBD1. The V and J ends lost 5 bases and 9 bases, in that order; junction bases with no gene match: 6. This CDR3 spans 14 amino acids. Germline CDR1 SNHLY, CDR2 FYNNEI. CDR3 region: CASSTGTGGTTIYF. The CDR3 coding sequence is TGTGCCAGCAGTACCGGGACAGGGGGGACCACCATATATTTT.

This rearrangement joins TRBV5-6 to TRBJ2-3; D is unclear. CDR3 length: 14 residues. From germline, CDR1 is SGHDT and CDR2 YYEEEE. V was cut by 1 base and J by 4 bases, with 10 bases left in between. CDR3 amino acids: CASSLRVASDTQYF. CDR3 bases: TGTGCCAGCAGCTTGCGGGTAGCCTCAGATACGCAGTATTTT.

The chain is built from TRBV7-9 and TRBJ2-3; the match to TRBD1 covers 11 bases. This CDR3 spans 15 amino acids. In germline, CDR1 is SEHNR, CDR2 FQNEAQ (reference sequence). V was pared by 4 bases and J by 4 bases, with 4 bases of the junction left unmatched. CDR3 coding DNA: TGTGCCAGCAGCTCTGGACAGGGGGCGTCAGATACGCAGTATTTT. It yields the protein CASSSGQGASDTQYF.

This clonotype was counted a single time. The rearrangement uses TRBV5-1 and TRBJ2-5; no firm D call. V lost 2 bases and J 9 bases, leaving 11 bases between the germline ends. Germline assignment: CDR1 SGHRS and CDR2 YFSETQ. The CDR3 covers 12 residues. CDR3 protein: CASSFSQDPQYF. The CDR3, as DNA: TGCGCCAGCAGCTTCTCGCAGGACCCCCAGTACTTC.

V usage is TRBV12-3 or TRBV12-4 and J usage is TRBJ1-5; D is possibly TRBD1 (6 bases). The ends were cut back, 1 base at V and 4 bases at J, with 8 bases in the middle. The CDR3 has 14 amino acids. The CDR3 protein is CASSLVQGNQPQHF. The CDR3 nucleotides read TGTGCCAGCAGTTTAGTTCAGGGGAATCAGCCCCAGCATTTT.

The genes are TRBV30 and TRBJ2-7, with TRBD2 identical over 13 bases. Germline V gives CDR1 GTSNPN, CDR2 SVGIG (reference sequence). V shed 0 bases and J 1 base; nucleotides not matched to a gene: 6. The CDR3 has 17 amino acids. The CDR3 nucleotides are TGTGCCTGGAGTGTAAGGGGACTAGCGGGGAGGTCCTACGAGCAGTACTTC. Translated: CAWSVRGLAGRSYEQYF.

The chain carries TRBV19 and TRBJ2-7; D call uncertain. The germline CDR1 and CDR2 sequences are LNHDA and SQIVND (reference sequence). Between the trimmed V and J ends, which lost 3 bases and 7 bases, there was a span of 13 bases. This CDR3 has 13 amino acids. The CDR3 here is CASSIGPFGEQYF. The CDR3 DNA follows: TGTGCCAGTAGTATTGGCCCTTTTGGAGAGCAGTACTTC.

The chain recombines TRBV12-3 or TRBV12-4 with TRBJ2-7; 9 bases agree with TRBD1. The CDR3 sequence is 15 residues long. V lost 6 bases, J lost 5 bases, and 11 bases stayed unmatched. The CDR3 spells CASRTNRDRAHEQYF. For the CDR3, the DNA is TGTGCCAGCAGGACAAACCGGGACAGGGCCCACGAGCAGTACTTC.

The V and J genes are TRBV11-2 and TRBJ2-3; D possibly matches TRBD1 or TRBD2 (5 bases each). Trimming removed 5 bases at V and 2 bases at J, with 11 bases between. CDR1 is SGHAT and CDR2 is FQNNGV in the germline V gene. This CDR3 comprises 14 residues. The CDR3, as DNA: TGTGCCAGCAGCCCCGGGGACCTCACAGATACGCAGTATTTT. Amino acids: CASSPGDLTDTQYF. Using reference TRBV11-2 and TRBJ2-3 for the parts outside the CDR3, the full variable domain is EAGVAQSPRYKIIEKRQSVAFWCNPISGHATLYWYQQILGQGPKLLIQFQNNGVVDDSQLPKDRFSAERLKGVDSTLKIQPAKLEDSAVYLCASSPGDLTDTQYFGPGTRLTVL.